The clone carrying this TCR beta chain was detected many times. This sample is part of a study of Graves' ophthalmopathy and Graves' hyperthyroidism. RNA transcripts served as template for amplifying TCR beta CDR3 sequences. HTBI primers were employed in first-round RT-PCR, then a second-round multiplex PCR followed. TCRdb independently ran MiXCR on the multiplex PCR reads; one entry per CDR3 protein. The repertoire holds around 340,000 distinct CDR3 sequences, with about 17% as singletons. This CDR3 contains 12 residues. Germline assignment: CDR1 SGDLS and CDR2 YYNGEE. Unmatched junction bases numbered 4, after V lost 3 bases and J lost 10 bases.

The chain employs TRBV9 and TRBJ1-2; 9 nucleotides align to TRBD1. The material sequenced was peripheral blood. This clonotype originated in an adult man with Graves' ophthalmopathy. DNA of the CDR3: TGTGCCAGCAGCGCGGACAGGGGACCCTACACCTTC. Encoded protein: CASSADRGPYTF.